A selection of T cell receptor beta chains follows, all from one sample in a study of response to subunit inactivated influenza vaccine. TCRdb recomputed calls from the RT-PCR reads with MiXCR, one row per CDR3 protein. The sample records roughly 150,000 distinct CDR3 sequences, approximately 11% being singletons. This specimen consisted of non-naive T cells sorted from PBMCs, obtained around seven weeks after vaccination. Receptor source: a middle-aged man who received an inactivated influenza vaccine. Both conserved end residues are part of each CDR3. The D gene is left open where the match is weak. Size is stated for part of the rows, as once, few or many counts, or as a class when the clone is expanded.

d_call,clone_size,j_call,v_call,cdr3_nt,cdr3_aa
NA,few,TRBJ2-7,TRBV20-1,TGCAGTGTGGCTTCCGGGTGGCCCCTGGACTACGAGCAGTACTTC,CSVASGWPLDYEQYF
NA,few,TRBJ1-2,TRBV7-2,TGTGCCAGCAGTTCAACCGGGACACCAAACTATGGCTACACCTTC,CASSSTGTPNYGYTF
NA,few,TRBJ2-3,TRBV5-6,TGTGCCAGCAGCTTCCGGGGAGGAGGGGGCATGGATACGCAGTATTTT,CASSFRGGGGMDTQYF
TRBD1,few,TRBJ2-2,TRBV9,TGTGCCAGCAGCGTCGGGACAGTGCACACCGGGGAGCTGTTTTTT,CASSVGTVHTGELFF
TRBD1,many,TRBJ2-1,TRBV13,TGTGCCAGCAGCGCGTACGGGACAGCCCTCCCCAATGAGCAGTTCTTC,CASSAYGTALPNEQFF
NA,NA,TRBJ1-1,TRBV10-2,TGCGCCAGCAGTGACAGGGGGAACACTGAAGCTTTCTTT,CASSDRGNTEAFF
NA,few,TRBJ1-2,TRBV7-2,TGTGCCAGCAGCTTAATGAGGGACGCCTATGGCTACACCTTC,CASSLMRDAYGYTF
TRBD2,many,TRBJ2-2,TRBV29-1,TGCAGCGTTGAAGAGAAACCCACTAGCGGGAGGCGCAACACCGGGGAGCTGTTTTTT,CSVEEKPTSGRRNTGELFF
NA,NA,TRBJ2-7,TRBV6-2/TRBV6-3,TGTGCCAGCAGTTACCACTTCCGGGCAGGGGAGGACTCCTACGAGCAGTACTTC,CASSYHFRAGEDSYEQYF
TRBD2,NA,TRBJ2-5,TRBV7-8,TGTGCCAGCAGCTTATCTTGGGGAGGGCCCCAAGAGACCCAGTACTTC,CASSLSWGGPQETQYF
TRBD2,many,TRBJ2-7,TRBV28,TGTGCCAGCCTTCCGGGACTAGCGGATCCTTCTCTTAGGGGGGGGGAGCAGTACTTC,CASLPGLADPSLRGGEQYF
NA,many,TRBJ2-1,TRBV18,TGTGCCAGCTCACCAGACACGGGACACCGGGGGATCTTC,CASSPDTGHRGIF
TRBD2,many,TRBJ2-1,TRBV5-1,TGCGCCAGCAGCTTGAAATCACCTAGCGGGAGTCTCACCTACAATGAGCAGTTCTTC,CASSLKSPSGSLTYNEQFF
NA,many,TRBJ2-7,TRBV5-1,TGCGCCAGCAGCTTGGCCTCAGGACAGATCTACGAGCAGTACTTC,CASSLASGQIYEQYF
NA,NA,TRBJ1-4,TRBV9,TGTGCCAGCAGCGTAGGCGGAGTCCTTAATGAAAAACTGTTTTTT,CASSVGGVLNEKLFF
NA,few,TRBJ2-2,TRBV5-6,TGTGCCAGCAGCTTGGCCCTCATGTCCGGGGAGCTGTTTTTT,CASSLALMSGELFF
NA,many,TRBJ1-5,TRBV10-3,TGTGCCATCAGTGAGTCGCGGGGAGATCAGCCCCAGCATTTT,CAISESRGDQPQHF
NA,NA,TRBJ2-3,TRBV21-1,TGTGCCAGCAGCAAGGGCATCACAGATACGCAGTATTTT,CASSKGITDTQYF
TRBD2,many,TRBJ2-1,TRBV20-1,TGCAGTGCTCTACTAGCGGGAGGGGTTGATGAGCAGTTCTTC,CSALLAGGVDEQFF
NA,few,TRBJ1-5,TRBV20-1,TGCAGTGCGGCCGGACAATTAAATCAGCCCCAGCATTTT,CSAAGQLNQPQHF
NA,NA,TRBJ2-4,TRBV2,TGTGCCAGCAGTGAACGAGGGAACATTCAGTACTTC,CASSERGNIQYF
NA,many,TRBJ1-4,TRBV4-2,TGTGCCAGCAGCCAGGGGACAACTAATGAAAAACTGTTTTTT,CASSQGTTNEKLFF
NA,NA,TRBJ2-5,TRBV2,TGTGCCAGCAGTGGAAACAGCCGGCGGGAGACCCAGTACTTC,CASSGNSRRETQYF
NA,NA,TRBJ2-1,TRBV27,TGTGCCAGCAGTCCTTCGACTGCGGGCGATGAGCAGTTCTTC,CASSPSTAGDEQFF
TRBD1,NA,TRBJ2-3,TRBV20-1,TGCAGTGCCCGACAGGGCCCAGATACGCAGTATTTT,CSARQGPDTQYF
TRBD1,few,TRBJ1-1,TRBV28,TGTGCCAGCAGTTATGTACAGGGGACTCAAAGAGCTTTCTTT,CASSYVQGTQRAFF
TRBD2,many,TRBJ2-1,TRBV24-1,TGTGCCACCAGTGATTTGGCTAGCGGGAATGAGCAGTTCTTC,CATSDLASGNEQFF